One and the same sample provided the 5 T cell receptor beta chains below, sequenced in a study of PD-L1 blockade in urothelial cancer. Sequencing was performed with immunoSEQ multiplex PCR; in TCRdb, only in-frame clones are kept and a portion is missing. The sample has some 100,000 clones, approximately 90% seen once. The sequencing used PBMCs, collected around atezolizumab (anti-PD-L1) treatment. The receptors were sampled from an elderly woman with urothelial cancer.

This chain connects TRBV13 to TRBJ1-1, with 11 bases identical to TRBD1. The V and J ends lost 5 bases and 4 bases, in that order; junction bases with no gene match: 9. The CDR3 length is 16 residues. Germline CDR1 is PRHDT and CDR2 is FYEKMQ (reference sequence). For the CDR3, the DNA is TGTGCCAGCAGCGAATCCCGGGACAGGGGGGGCACTGAAGCTTTCTTT. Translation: CASSESRDRGGTEAFF.

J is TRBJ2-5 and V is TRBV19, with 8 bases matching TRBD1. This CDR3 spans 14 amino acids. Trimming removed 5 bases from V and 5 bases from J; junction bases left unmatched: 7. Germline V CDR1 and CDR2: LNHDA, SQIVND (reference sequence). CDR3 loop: CASSSSRGLETQYF. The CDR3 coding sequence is TGTGCCAGTAGTTCGTCCAGGGGGCTGGAGACCCAGTACTTC.

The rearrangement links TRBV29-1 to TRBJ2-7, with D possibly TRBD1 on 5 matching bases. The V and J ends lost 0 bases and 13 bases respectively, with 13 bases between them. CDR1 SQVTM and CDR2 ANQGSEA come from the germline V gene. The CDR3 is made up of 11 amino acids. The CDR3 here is CSVEDDSASYF. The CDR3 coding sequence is TGCAGCGTTGAAGATGACAGCGCCAGCTACTTC.

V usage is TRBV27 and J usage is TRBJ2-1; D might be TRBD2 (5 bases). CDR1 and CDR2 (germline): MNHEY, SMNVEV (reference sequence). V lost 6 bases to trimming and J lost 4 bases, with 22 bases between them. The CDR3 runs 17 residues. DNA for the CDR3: TGTGCCAGCAGGTTTCGCCCGACTACCGAAGGTTACAATGAGCAGTTCTTC. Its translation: CASRFRPTTEGYNEQFF.

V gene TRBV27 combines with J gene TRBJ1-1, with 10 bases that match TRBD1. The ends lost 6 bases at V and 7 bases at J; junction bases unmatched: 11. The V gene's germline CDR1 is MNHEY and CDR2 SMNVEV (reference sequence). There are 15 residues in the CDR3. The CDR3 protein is CASRGPGQGLVEAFF. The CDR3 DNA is TGTGCCAGCAGGGGTCCGGGACAGGGGTTGGTTGAAGCTTTCTTT.